This TCR beta chain was observed in a study of regulatory T cells in long-lasting Graves disease. Germline-derived CDR1 and CDR2 are SGHRS and YFSETQ. The CDR3 covers 13 residues. HTBI primers from iRepertoire and Arm-PCR of CDR3 regions yielded the TCR beta libraries. One entry per CDR3 protein results from TCRdb running MiXCR on the multiplex PCR reads. The data contain 450,000 to 650,000 distinct CDR3 sequences, about 16% of them singletons. Time point specified: newly diagnosed GD, antithyroid drugs for less than 3 months. Extracted PBMC RNA gave rise to the TCR library. Of note for this clonotype: Sequence at one end of the junction differs from germline and may be a read error.

A further study also used this sample, focusing on T cells in Graves' hyperthyroidism and ophthalmopathy. Per that study: HTBI primers were the set used in a first-round RT-PCR of the TCR CDR3.

This clonotype was obtained from a woman aged 35 to 59 with Graves disease. This chain links TRBV5-1 with TRBJ2-7, with D maybe TRBD2 (6 bases). Sequencing was performed on peripheral blood mononuclear cells (PBMCs), taken at new diagnosis, from a patient treated with antithyroid drugs. The CDR3 here is CASERALGYEQYF. CDR3 DNA sequence: TGTGCCTCTGAGCGGGCTTTAGGTTACGAGCAGTACTTC. The variable domain in full, completed from reference TRBV5-1 and TRBJ2-7, reads KAGVTQTPRYLIKTRGQQVTLSCSPISGHRSVSWYQQTPGQGLQFLFEYFSETQRNKGNFPGRFSGRQFSNSRSEMNVSTLELGDSALYLCASERALGYEQYFGPGTRLTVT.